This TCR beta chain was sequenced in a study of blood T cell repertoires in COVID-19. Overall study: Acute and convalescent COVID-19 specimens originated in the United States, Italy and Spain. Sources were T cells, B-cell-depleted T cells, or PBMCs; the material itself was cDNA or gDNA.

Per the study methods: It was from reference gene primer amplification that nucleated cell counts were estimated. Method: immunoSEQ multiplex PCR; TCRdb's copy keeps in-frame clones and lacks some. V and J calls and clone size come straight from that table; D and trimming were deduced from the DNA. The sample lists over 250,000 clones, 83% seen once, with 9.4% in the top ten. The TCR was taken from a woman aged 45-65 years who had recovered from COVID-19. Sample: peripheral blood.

The CDR3 DNA reads TGTGCCAGCCCCGGGGGGCCGGGAGAGCCCTACAATGAGCAGTTCTTC. Translating it yields CASPGGPGEPYNEQFF. This chain links TRBV5-4 with TRBJ2-1; tentatively, D is TRBD2 (7 bases). Germline CDR1 and CDR2: SGHNT and YYREEE (reference sequence). The CDR3 loop spans 16 amino acids. Trimming took 7 bases from V and 2 from J, leaving 19 bases between them.